These 18 T cell receptor delta chains originate from one sample sequenced in a study of γδ T cells in repeated Plasmodium falciparum infection. Flow sorting of PBMC yielded separate Vgamma9/Vdelta2+ and Vdelta2-negative gammadelta T cell populations for bulk repertoire analysis. TCRdb used CATT to re-call clones from the multiplex PCR reads. The sample contains around 50,000 delta-chain clones, approximately 1.5% of which appear only once. Sample: gamma-delta T cells from blood. These receptors were obtained from a pool of human donors (malaria-infected and uninfected, not separated).

Points on this clone: It is likely a read error: a sequence one base away is far more abundant. Other DNA sequences from this sample encode an identical CDR3 as well. The rearrangement uses TRDV1 and TRDJ1, with D hard to call. Germline matching of the DNA provided the J gene here, since TCRdb leaves it blank. The CDR3 runs 19 residues. CDR1 and CDR2 from the germline V gene are TSWWSYY and QGS. Trimming pared 4 bases from V and 2 bases from J, leaving 26 bases between. CDR3 bases: TGTGCTCTTGGGGGACCACAAGGGGTGCCCCGTCTTGGGACCGATAAACTCATCTTT. Its translation is CALGGPQGVPRLGTDKLIF.

Note on this clone: The protein recorded in TCRdb matches a much larger clone and deviates from this DNA's translation at residue 4, suggesting a read error; the protein here is obtained by translating the DNA. The chain links TRDV1 to TRDJ1; 9 nucleotides match TRDD2. Germline V gives CDR1 TSWWSYY, CDR2 QGS. This CDR3 spans 21 amino acids. The V and J ends lost 8 bases and 0 bases, in that order; junction bases with no gene match: 25. CDR3 coding DNA: TGTGCTCTTAGGGGAGGCCTTCCTACTTTTCCTGGGGATTCGTACACCGATAAACTCATCTTT. It is translated as CALRGGLPTFPGDSYTDKLIF.

This clone was recorded many times. TCRdb pairs this DNA with a much larger clone's protein that differs at residue 8, likely a read error; the protein shown was translated from the DNA. The chain couples TRDV2 to TRDJ1; D is ambiguous. No J gene is reported in TCRdb; it was inferred here by comparing the DNA with germline. CDR1 and CDR2 from the germline V gene are GEAIGNYY and EKD. The ends were cut back, 5 bases at V and 3 bases at J, with 21 bases in the middle. This CDR3 has 16 amino acids. The CDR3 protein is CACVSLGARGPDKLIF. The CDR3 DNA reads as TGTGCCTGTGTGAGTCTAGGTGCGAGGGGTCCCGATAAACTCATCTTT.

There are a few counts of this clone. TCRdb records a much larger clone's protein for this DNA, with a difference at residue 13 that likely arises from a read error; the protein given is the translation of the DNA. The J gene has no call, while the V gene is TRDV3. Germline V gives CDR1 TVYSNPD, CDR2 GDNSRS (reference sequence). The CDR3 is made up of 14 amino acids. CDR3 region: CAFDSGTLSGKLTF. The DNA for the CDR3 is TGTGCCTTTGATAGTGGGACCCTCTCAGGTAAACTCACCTTT.

This clone was picked up many times. The TCRdb record carries a much larger clone's protein, which differs from this DNA's translation at residue 12; a read error is the likely cause, and the protein listed here is the DNA translation. This rearrangement joins TRDV1 to TRDJ1, with 9 bases lining up with TRDD2. TCRdb supplies no J gene; here it was assigned by aligning the nucleotide sequence to germline. CDR3 length: 22 amino acids. CDR1 and CDR2 (germline): TSWWSYY, QGS. The ends lost 0 bases at V and 0 bases at J; junction bases unmatched: 20. The CDR3 protein is CALGELPSYMGRGHSYTDKLIF. CDR3 sequence (DNA): TGTGCTCTTGGGGAACTACCTTCCTACATGGGTAGGGGTCACTCATACACCGATAAACTCATCTTT.

This clone has just a few counts. A far larger clone is one base from this, pointing to a likely read error. This CDR3 is also generated by other DNA sequences in the sample. The gene calls are TRDV1 and TRDJ1; 7 nucleotides line up with TRDD3. Germline V gives CDR1 TSWWSYY, CDR2 QGS. This CDR3 contains 19 residues. V gave up 4 bases and J gave up 8 bases; unmatched junction bases: 25. CDR3 nucleotides: TGTGCTCTTGGGGTCCATGTAGGGGGTGGGGGACCCGGCAGGGACAAACTCATCTTT. Residues: CALGVHVGGGGPGRDKLIF.

This clone turned up a few times. The translation of this DNA and the TCRdb protein of a much larger clone differ at residue 18, probably owing to a read error; the protein shown here is translated from the DNA. The chain combines TRDV1 with TRDJ1; TRDD3 aligns across 12 bases. Per the germline V gene, CDR1 is TSWWSYY and CDR2 is QGS. The CDR3 length is 21 residues. The CDR3 bases are TGTGCTCTTGGGGAACTAGGTAGCCTGTCTACTGGGGGATACATCCCCGATAGACTCATCTTT. It translates to CALGELGSLSTGGYIPDRLIF.

With regard to this clone: A read error is possible here, since a much larger clone lies one base away. The rearrangement links TRDV1 to TRDJ1, with D possibly called TRDD2 or TRDD3 (5 bases each). CDR3 size: 16 residues. From germline, CDR1 is TSWWSYY and CDR2 QGS. The CDR3 nucleotides read TGCGCTCTTGGGGAAAGCGGGTCTTCCACGGCCGATAAACTCATCTTT. It is translated as CALGESGSSTADKLIF.

A few counts support this clone. The protein given by TCRdb reflects a much larger clone and differs at residue 6 from this DNA's translation, likely from a read error; the protein shown is the DNA's translation. This chain joins TRDV1 and TRDJ1; no clear D. The CDR3 has 15 residues. Trimming left V 2 bases short and J 0 bases short, with 10 bases between. Germline CDR1 is TSWWSYY and CDR2 is QGS. CDR3: CALGESGGYTDKLIF. As DNA, the CDR3 is TGTGCTCTTGGGGAATCTGGAGGATACACCGATAAACTCATCTTT.

This clone has a handful of counts. V and J are TRDV3 and TRDJ1; D possibly uses TRDD2 or TRDD3 (9 bases each). The J gene is not listed in TCRdb, so it was assigned here from a DNA match to germline. Trimming took off 4 bases at V and 4 bases at J, with 46 bases between the two ends. The CDR3 is made up of 23 amino acids. CDR1 is TVYSNPD and CDR2 is GDNSRS in the germline V gene (reference sequence). CDR3 residues: CASPSALPTAPYWGTPSLDKLIF. The CDR3 region has the DNA TGTGCCTCTCCCTCCGCCCTTCCTACTGCCCCATACTGGGGGACGCCGTCGCTCGATAAACTCATCTTT.

Worth noting for this clone: Only one base separates this from a far larger clonotype, so it likely reflects a read error. The sample carries other DNA sequences with the same CDR3. V usage is TRDV1 and J usage is TRDJ1; TRDD2 matches 7 bases. TCRdb leaves out the J gene; it was filled in here by matching the DNA to germline. J lost 1 base, V lost 4 bases, and 24 bases had no gene match. Germline values: CDR1 TSWWSYY, CDR2 QGS. The CDR3 runs 21 residues. CDR3 DNA sequence: TGTGCTCTTGGGGCCCCCTTCCTGACCGGGTCCGAGAGACGTTGCACCGATAAACTCATCTTT. Amino acids: CALGAPFLTGSERRCTDKLIF.

This clone was observed a few times. The mismatch at residue 3 between this DNA's translation and the TCRdb protein of a much larger clone likely reflects a read error; the protein shown is translated from the DNA. The genes are TRDV1 and TRDJ1, with 8 bases lining up with TRDD2. Assignment of the J gene here rests on matching the DNA to germline, because TCRdb gives none. This CDR3 contains 14 residues. Germline CDR1 reads TSWWSYY; CDR2 reads QGS. The CDR3 bases are TGTGCTCCTGGGGCCACTTCCTACCGGGGGAAACTCATCTTT. Translation: CAPGATSYRGKLIF.

The gene calls are TRDV1 and TRDJ1; 7 bases agree with TRDD3. The J gene, left out of TCRdb, was set here by checking the DNA against germline. Germline-derived CDR1 and CDR2 are TSWWSYY and QGS. Trimming removed 0 bases from V and 6 bases from J; junction bases left unmatched: 7. This CDR3 spans 15 amino acids. The CDR3 region is CALGELKWGRHKLIF. DNA of the CDR3: TGTGCTCTTGGGGAACTAAAATGGGGGAGGCATAAACTCATCTTT.

This clone was picked up a small number of times. A far bigger clonotype differs at one base, so this is likely a read error. The sample holds other DNA sequences that translate to the same CDR3. The V gene is TRDV1, but the J gene lacks a call; TRDD3 reflects the table's D call only, with no check against the DNA. CDR1 and CDR2 from the germline V gene are TSWWSYY and QGS. This CDR3 contains 21 residues. The CDR3 coding sequence is TGTGCTCTAGGGGTTTCGCCTACTATATCTTACTGGGGATTTTACACCGATAAACTCATATTT. Amino acid sequence: CALGVSPTISYWGFYTDKLIF.

This clone was detected only a few times. This may come from a read error, since a much larger clone is one base off. This chain joins TRDV1 and TRDJ1; 7 bases align to TRDD3. Because TCRdb records no J gene, it was assigned here through a match of the DNA to germline. The length of the CDR3 is 19 residues. The ends lost 9 bases at V and 0 bases at J; junction bases unmatched: 22. Germline V CDR1 and CDR2: TSWWSYY, QGS. Here the CDR3 DNA reads TGTGCTCTCCAACTAAACCTGGGGGTCACTTCTGGGTACACCGATAAACTCATCTTT. Its protein product is CALQLNLGVTSGYTDKLIF.

A word on this clone: TCRdb's listed protein matches a much larger clone and diverges from this DNA's translation at residue 5, likely through a read error; the protein shown comes from the DNA. This chain links TRDV1 with TRDJ1; 7 bases fit TRDD3. TCRdb leaves out the J gene; it was filled in here by matching the DNA to germline. Unmatched junction bases numbered 35, after V lost 4 bases and J lost 0 bases. Germline V gene sequence: CDR1 TSWWSYY, CDR2 QGS. The CDR3 runs 25 residues. The CDR3 nucleotides read TGTGCTCTTGGGGGTGGCCTTCATAAATTTGGGGGACCCCCCGTCCCATTCTTGTACACCGATAAACTCATCTTT. It codes for CALGGGLHKFGGPPVPFLYTDKLIF.

This clone was found a few times. The TCRdb protein comes from a much larger clone and disagrees with this DNA's translation at residue 12, likely due to a read error; the protein given here is derived from the DNA. The chain joins TRDV1 to TRDJ1; 12 nucleotides line up with TRDD3. The CDR3 runs 22 residues. V gave up 2 bases and J gave up 3 bases; unmatched junction bases: 22. Germline V lookup: CDR1 TSWWSYY, CDR2 QGS. CDR3 sequence (DNA): TGTGCTCTTGGGGAAACCTTTGGTTCCTACGAAGGGGCTGGGGGATACGCCGATAAACTCATCTTT. Translated, it gives CALGETFGSYEGAGGYADKLIF.

This clone showed up many times. The protein in TCRdb stems from a much larger clone and differs at residue 14 from this DNA's translation, likely a read error; here the protein is translated from the DNA. Other DNA sequences in the sample encode the same CDR3. The rearrangement joins TRDV1 to TRDJ1; 8 bases match TRDD3. Germline lookup yields CDR1 TSWWSYY and CDR2 QGS. V was clipped by 0 bases and J by 7 bases; unmatched bases: 19. CDR3 length: 19 residues. Here the CDR3 reads CALGELVPTGDKLRRKLIF. Written as DNA, the CDR3 is TGTGCTCTTGGGGAACTAGTACCTACGGGGGATAAATTAAGACGTAAACTCATCTTT.